This entry describes one T cell receptor beta chain. No cognate antigen has been identified for it. No much larger clone is present one base from it, and per-base qualities are unavailable. The CDR3 goes from the cysteine to the phenylalanine over 14 residues. Of the read, only the CDR3 DNA is kept; its 42 bases are in frame from base 1. V is pruned by 5 bases and J by 7 bases, leaving 6 bases of the junction without a gene match. Looking up the germline V gene yields CDR1 SGHRS and CDR2 YFSETQ. The sample originates from a study of PD-1 blockade in mismatch repair-deficient tumors (TCRdb year 2017). About the investigation overall: Between late 2013 and late 2016, the trial enrolled approximately 87 consecutive patients with 11 to 12 types of mismatch repair-deficient cancer, all of whom had received prior treatment and were progressing. Tumor-associated T cell clones were tracked in the peripheral blood of patients responding to PD-1 blockade by deep sequencing of TCR CDR3 regions.

Libraries were built with the immunoSEQ multiplex PCR assay. The table was pulled from immuneACCESS by TCRdb, which kept in-frame rearrangements only. Such tables lose some clones; where checked, under half of the loss comes from unresolved V genes, and the rest has no known cause. In all, the sample holds around 110,000 clones, and about three quarters of those were seen once. Of the sample, 4% to 5% falls within the top ten clones. Mismatch repair deficiency was established in every enrolled patient by polymerase chain reaction or immunohistochemistry. TCR sequencing was performed for a few patients who responded to pembrolizumab therapy. In the phase II trial, pembrolizumab PD-1 blockade was tested prospectively in advanced mismatch repair-deficient cancers, no matter which tissue of origin the cancers came from. Peripheral blood T cell samples were serially collected before and at multiple times after PD-1 blockade was started. Blood sampling time points were reported as weeks after the first dose of pembrolizumab.

What the research found in general, with its limitations: After pembrolizumab, tumor-resident clones, which were often undetectable in blood before treatment, expanded rapidly and then contracted, generally ahead of radiologic responses.

This clonotype was sampled from an adult with mismatch repair-deficient cancer. The V gene is TRBV5-1 and the J gene is TRBJ2-1; 10 bases in the middle match TRBD2. The sample in question was peripheral blood, obtained 60 weeks after starting pembrolizumab. The DNA sequence follows: TGCGCCAGCAGTCGAGCGGGAGGGCCGAATGAGCAGTTCTTC. Its coded protein is CASSRAGGPNEQFF. Outside the CDR3, residues come from the reference TRBV5-1 and TRBJ2-1 proteins, so the full variable domain is: KAGVTQTPRYLIKTRGQQVTLSCSPISGHRSVSWYQQTPGQGLQFLFEYFSETQRNKGNFPGRFSGRQFSNSRSEMNVSTLELGDSALYLCASSRAGGPNEQFFGPGTRLTVL.